This passage covers 13 T cell receptor beta chains from one sample sequenced in a study of blood T cells in healthy people across ages. Through a sample-barcoded 5' primer and a J-beta primer mix, a second PCR was run for roughly 7 to 11 cycles. TCRdb itself ran the 5' RACE reads through MiXCR, one entry per CDR3 protein. The sample holds some 1.5 million distinct CDR3 sequences; 35% to 45% are singletons and the top ten take approximately 4%. Sample: blood. The receptor source for this set is a woman aged 18-35 years in good health.

This sequence joins TRBV20-1 and TRBJ2-5; 9 bases line up with TRBD2. The CDR3 is 14 amino acids. Germline-derived CDR1 and CDR2 are DFQATT and SNEGSKA (reference sequence). The trim removed 2 bases at V and 2 bases at J, leaving 3 bases unmatched. The CDR3 DNA reads as TGCAGTGCTAGACCGCTAGCGGGGCAAGAGACCCAGTACTTC. Protein sequence: CSARPLAGQETQYF.

The chain links TRBV21-1 to TRBJ1-2. TRBV21-1 constitutes a pseudogene. CDR3 length: 13 amino acids. DNA for the CDR3: TGTGCCAGCAGACGGGAGGCAGGCTATGGCTACACCTTC. It translates to CASRREAGYGYTF.

The rearrangement uses TRBV27 and TRBJ2-1; 8 bases match TRBD2. The CDR3 totals 15 residues. CDR1 MNHEY and CDR2 SMNVEV come from the germline V gene (reference sequence). V shed 6 bases and J 7 bases; nucleotides not matched to a gene: 11. CDR3 region: CASSLSGSAKNEQFF. CDR3 DNA sequence: TGTGCCAGCAGCTTGAGCGGGAGCGCCAAGAATGAGCAGTTCTTC.

This clonotype has a single count. This may come from a read error, since a much larger clone is one base off. The chain uses TRBV7-9 and TRBJ2-1; D uncertain. CDR1 and CDR2 from the germline V gene are SEHNR and FQNEAQ (reference sequence). The CDR3 spans 11 residues. As DNA, the CDR3 is TGTGCCAGCGGCTTAATGGGAGAGCAGTTCTTC. It codes for CASGLMGEQFF.

The CDR3 loop is CASSLDQGGLMEQFF. The CDR3 DNA reads as TGTGCCAGCAGTTTGGACCAAGGGGGGCTCATGGAGCAGTTCTTC. The chain recombines TRBV28 with TRBJ2-1; D possibly uses TRBD1 or TRBD2 (6 bases each). The CDR3 is 15 amino acids. CDR1 is MDHEN, CDR2 SYDVKM, per germline. V gave up 3 bases and J gave up 10 bases, with 19 bases separating them.

The chain joins TRBV5-6 to TRBJ1-3; TRBD1 aligns across 8 bases. Trimming cost V 2 bases and J 4 bases; bases outside gene matches: 5. Germline values: CDR1 SGHDT, CDR2 YYEEEE. This CDR3 has 15 residues. The CDR3 DNA reads TGTGCCAGCAGCTTCCGACAGGGGAAGGGAAACACCATATATTTT. This sequence encodes CASSFRQGKGNTIYF.

The rearrangement joins TRBV15 to TRBJ1-4, with a possible D match to TRBD1 (6 bases). CDR3 length equals 16 residues. Trimming stripped 1 base from V and 1 base from J, with 10 bases between. CDR1 is LNHNV and CDR2 is YYDKDF in the germline V gene (reference sequence). This CDR3 is CATSRVPDRTNEKLFF. CDR3 nucleotide sequence: TGTGCCACCAGCAGAGTCCCGGACAGAACTAATGAAAAACTGTTTTTT.

This chain links TRBV6-2 or TRBV6-3 with TRBJ2-3; D might be TRBD1 (5 bases). The CDR3 is 16 amino acids. Germline assignment: CDR1 MNHEY and CDR2 SVGEGT. The ends were cut back, 0 bases at V and 6 bases at J, with 16 bases in the middle. The CDR3 DNA reads as TGTGCCAGCAGTTACTCGAGTGTTGTGGGGCCTGATACGCAGTATTTT. It codes for CASSYSSVVGPDTQYF.

CDR3 nucleotides: TGTGCCAGCAGCCTGGGACAGTCAATTGTCTACGAGCAGTACTTC. It yields the protein CASSLGQSIVYEQYF. The chain carries TRBV11-2 and TRBJ2-7; 7 bases map to TRBD1. The germline CDR1 and CDR2 sequences are SGHAT and FQNNGV. The trim removed 5 bases at V and 3 bases at J, leaving 10 bases unmatched. The CDR3 has 15 residues.

This clonotype was seen a handful of times. This chain's CDR3 is CASSFGAGGGPYEQYF. CDR3 coding DNA: TGTGCCAGCAGTTTTGGGGCCGGAGGGGGACCCTACGAGCAGTACTTC. This sequence joins TRBV12-3 or TRBV12-4 and TRBJ2-7, with D perhaps TRBD1 or TRBD2 (6 bases each). The CDR3 is 16 amino acids. Deletions cut 3 bases from V and 2 bases from J, with 17 bases between.

The J gene is TRBJ1-1, the V gene TRBV20-1, with no clear D. The V end lost 0 bases, the J end lost 1 base, and 9 bases lay between the germline ends. The CDR3 loop spans 14 amino acids. From germline, CDR1 is DFQATT and CDR2 SNEGSKA (reference sequence). The CDR3 protein is CSARDPNRNTEAFF. The CDR3 DNA follows: TGCAGTGCTAGAGATCCAAACCGGAACACTGAAGCTTTCTTT.

Of note for this clonotype: Germline is not matched at one junction end, which may reflect a read error. The genes are TRBV6-6 and TRBJ1-1; D not resolved. The length of the CDR3 is 14 residues. Germline loops: CDR1 MNHNY, CDR2 SVGAGI (reference sequence). CDR3 DNA sequence: TGTGCCAGCACCTGGCGGGGAGTGAACACTGTAGCTTTCTTT. Protein sequence: CASTWRGVNTVAFF.

The chain has TRBV27 and TRBJ2-7; D not certain. This CDR3 is built from 18 residues. Germline V gene lookup returns CDR1 MNHEY and CDR2 SMNVEV (reference sequence). The V and J ends lost 9 bases and 2 bases respectively, with 29 bases between them. The chain's CDR3 is CASKQFIPFNRGTYEQYF. In nucleotides, the CDR3 is TGTGCCAGTAAACAGTTTATTCCCTTCAACAGAGGAACCTACGAGCAGTACTTC.